These 10 T cell receptor beta chains were sequenced from one sample in a study of OX40 agonist ivuxolimab in advanced cancers. Data came from immunoSEQ multiplex PCR; TCRdb stores just in-frame clones and leaves some out. The data show over 45,000 clones, roughly 83% seen once. The sample here was CD4+ or CD8+ T cells sorted from blood, taken in a trial of the OX40 agonist ivuxolimab. These TCRs come from an adult with an advanced solid tumor such as melanoma, head and neck, liver or kidney cancer.

J is TRBJ2-7 and V is TRBV7-8, with D possibly being TRBD1 (5 bases). This CDR3 comprises 17 residues. V was pared by 4 bases and J by 6 bases, with 25 bases between. The V gene's germline CDR1 is SGHVS and CDR2 FQNEAQ. The CDR3 region is CASSSHVVGRAPLEQYF. CDR3 sequence (DNA): TGTGCCAGCAGCTCCCACGTCGTGGGCAGGGCACCCCTCGAGCAGTACTTC.

The chain recombines TRBV30 with TRBJ1-5; maybe TRBD1 (5 bases). This CDR3 region has 18 residues. Germline CDR1 GTSNPN, CDR2 SVGIG (reference sequence). V was trimmed by 2 bases and J by 4 bases, leaving 24 bases between them. The CDR3 region is CAWSLRSWDSRGNQPQHF. CDR3 nucleotide sequence: TGTGCCTGGAGTTTGAGGTCCTGGGACTCAAGGGGTAATCAGCCCCAGCATTTT.

The rearrangement joins TRBV19 to TRBJ2-3; possible D gene TRBD2, 5 bases. The CDR3 has 17 amino acids. Germline CDR1 is LNHDA and CDR2 is SQIVND (reference sequence). V lost 3 bases and J lost 1, with 17 bases in between. The CDR3 DNA is TGTGCCAGTAGTATCCCGGCCCCGACGAGGGGCACAGATACGCAGTATTTT. Translating gives CASSIPAPTRGTDTQYF.

This sequence joins TRBV18 and TRBJ2-4; a weak D match, TRBD1 (5 bases). Germline CDR1 and CDR2: KGHSH and LQKENI. Trimming removed 6 bases at V and 3 bases at J, with 24 bases between. The CDR3 length is 18 residues. Written as DNA, the CDR3 is TGTGCCAGCTCGAAGCCGGCAGGGCCAGGGCCCCACAAAAACATTCAGTACTTC. Its protein is CASSKPAGPGPHKNIQYF. The whole variable domain, remainder taken from reference TRBV18 and TRBJ2-4, is NAGVMQNPRHLVRRRGQEARLRCSPMKGHSHVYWYRQLPEEGLKFMVYLQKENIIDESGMPKERFSAEFPKEGPSILRIQQVVRGDSAAYFCASSKPAGPGPHKNIQYFGAGTRLSVL.

J is TRBJ2-5 and V is TRBV7-9, with D perhaps matching TRBD2 (5 bases). The J call may be faulty, since TRBJ2-7 better matches the DNA end. This CDR3 is 14 amino acids long. Germline V gene data show CDR1 as SEHNR and CDR2 as FQNEAQ (reference sequence). CDR3 nucleotides: TGTGCCAGCAGCAACCCCCCAGGAGCGGACGAGCAGTACTTC. This codes for CASSNPPGADEQYF.

This clone showed up just once. This chain uses TRBV11-3 with TRBJ1-3; D uncertain. CDR1 and CDR2 from the germline V gene are SGHNT and YENEEA. The CDR3 totals 15 residues. V was clipped by 1 base and J by 1 base, with 8 bases between them. The CDR3 reads CASSLGWGSGNTIYF. CDR3 nucleotides: TGTGCCAGCAGCTTAGGATGGGGATCTGGAAACACCATATATTTT.

In this sample, this clone turned up once. The chain joins TRBV7-8 to TRBJ2-7; D may correspond to TRBD1 or TRBD2 (8 bases each). This CDR3 has 16 residues. Germline V gene data show CDR1 as SGHVS and CDR2 as FQNEAQ. With 5 bases removed from V and 4 bases from J, the gap between germline ends came to 21 bases. Here the CDR3 reads CASSRSGTGVTYEQYF. DNA of the CDR3: TGTGCCAGCAGCCGTAGCGGGACAGGTGTAACTTACGAGCAGTACTTC.

The rearrangement joins TRBV9 to TRBJ1-2; D is ambiguous. Per the germline V gene, CDR1 is SGDLS and CDR2 is YYNGEE. V dropped 0 bases and J dropped 8 bases, with 5 bases sitting between them. The CDR3 sequence is 11 residues long. DNA for the CDR3: TGTGCCAGCAGCGTAGGTCAGGGCTACACCTTC. This sequence encodes CASSVGQGYTF.

V is TRBV10-3 and J is TRBJ2-5; 16 positions match TRBD2. The trim removed 10 bases at V and 5 bases at J, leaving 10 bases unmatched. This CDR3 comprises 16 residues. The germline V gene has CDR1 ENHRY and CDR2 SYGVKD. CDR3 sequence reads: CATAGLAGGPGETQYF. Here the CDR3 DNA reads TGTGCCACGGCGGGACTAGCGGGGGGGCCGGGTGAGACCCAGTACTTC.

V is TRBV28 and J is TRBJ1-5, with 8 positions matching TRBD1. The CDR3 has 14 amino acids. The V and J ends lost 2 bases and 8 bases, in that order; junction bases with no gene match: 5. Germline V gene data show CDR1 as MDHEN and CDR2 as SYDVKM. The CDR3 sequence: CASSLVGQGKPQHF. DNA for the CDR3: TGTGCCAGCAGTTTAGTAGGACAGGGTAAGCCCCAGCATTTT.